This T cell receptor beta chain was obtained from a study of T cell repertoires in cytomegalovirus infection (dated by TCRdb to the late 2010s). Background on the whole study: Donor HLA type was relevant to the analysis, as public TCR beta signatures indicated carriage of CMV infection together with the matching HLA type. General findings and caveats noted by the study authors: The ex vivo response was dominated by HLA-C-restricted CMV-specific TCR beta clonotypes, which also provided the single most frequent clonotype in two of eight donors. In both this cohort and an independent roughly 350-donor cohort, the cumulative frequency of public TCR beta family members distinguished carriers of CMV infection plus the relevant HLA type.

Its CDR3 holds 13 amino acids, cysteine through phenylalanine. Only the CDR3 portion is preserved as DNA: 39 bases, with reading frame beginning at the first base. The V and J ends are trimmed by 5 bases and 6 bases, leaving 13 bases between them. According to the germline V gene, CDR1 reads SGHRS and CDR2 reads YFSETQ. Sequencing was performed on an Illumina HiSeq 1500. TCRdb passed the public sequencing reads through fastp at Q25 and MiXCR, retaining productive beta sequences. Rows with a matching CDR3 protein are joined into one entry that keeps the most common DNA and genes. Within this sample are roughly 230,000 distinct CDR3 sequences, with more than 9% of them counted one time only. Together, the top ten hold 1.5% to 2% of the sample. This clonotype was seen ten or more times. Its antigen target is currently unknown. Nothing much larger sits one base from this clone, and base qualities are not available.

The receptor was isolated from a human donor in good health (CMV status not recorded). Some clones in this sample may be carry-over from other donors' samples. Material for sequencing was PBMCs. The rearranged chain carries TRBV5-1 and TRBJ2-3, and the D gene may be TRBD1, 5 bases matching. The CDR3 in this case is CASRDTRPDTQYF. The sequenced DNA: TGCGCCAGCAGGGACACCAGGCCGGATACGCAGTATTTT. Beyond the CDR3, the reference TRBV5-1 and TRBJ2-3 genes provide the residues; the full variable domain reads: KAGVTQTPRYLIKTRGQQVTLSCSPISGHRSVSWYQQTPGQGLQFLFEYFSETQRNKGNFPGRFSGRQFSNSRSEMNVSTLELGDSALYLCASRDTRPDTQYFGPGTRLTVL.